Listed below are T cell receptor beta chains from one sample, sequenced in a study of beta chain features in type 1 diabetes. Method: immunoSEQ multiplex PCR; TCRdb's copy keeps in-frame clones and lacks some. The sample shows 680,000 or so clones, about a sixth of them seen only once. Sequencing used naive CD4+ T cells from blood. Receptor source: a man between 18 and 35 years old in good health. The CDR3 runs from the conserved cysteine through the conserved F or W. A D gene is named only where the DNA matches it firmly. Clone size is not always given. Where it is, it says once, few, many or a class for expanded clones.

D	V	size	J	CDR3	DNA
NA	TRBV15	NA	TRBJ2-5	CATSWAQIVGETQYF	TGTGCCACCAGCTGGGCGCAGATAGTGGGAGAGACCCAGTACTTC
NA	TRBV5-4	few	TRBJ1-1	CASSLSGLTWTEAFF	TGTGCCAGCAGCTTATCAGGGCTAACGTGGACTGAAGCTTTCTTT
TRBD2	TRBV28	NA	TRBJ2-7	CASPRGREAYEQYF	TGTGCCAGCCCCCGAGGGCGGGAGGCCTACGAGCAGTACTTC
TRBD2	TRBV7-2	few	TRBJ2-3	CASSSGLAGTGSDTQYF	TGTGCCAGCAGCTCAGGACTAGCGGGGACAGGGTCAGATACGCAGTATTTT
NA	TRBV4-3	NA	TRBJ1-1	CASSQGPMNTEAFF	TGCGCCAGCAGCCAAGGGCCCATGAACACTGAAGCTTTCTTT
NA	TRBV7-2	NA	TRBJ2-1	CASSLGLLYPFF	TGTGCCAGCAGCTTAGGGCTCCTTTATCCGTTCTTC
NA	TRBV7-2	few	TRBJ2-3	CASSLAGMDTQYF	TGTGCCAGCAGCTTAGCGGGGATGGATACGCAGTATTTT
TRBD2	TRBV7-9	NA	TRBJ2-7	CASSPQAGEAYEQYF	TGTGCCAGCAGTCCCCAAGCGGGAGAAGCCTACGAGCAGTACTTC
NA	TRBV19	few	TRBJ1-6	CASSTDSSYNSPLHF	TGTGCCAGTAGTACGGACAGCTCCTATAATTCACCCCTCCACTTT
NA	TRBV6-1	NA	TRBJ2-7	CASTAQGISEQYF	TGTGCCAGCACTGCCCAGGGGATTAGTGAGCAGTACTTC
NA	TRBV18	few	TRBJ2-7	CASSSQGWYEQYF	TGTGCCAGCTCATCTCAGGGTTGGTACGAGCAGTACTTC
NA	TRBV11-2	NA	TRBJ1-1	CASSWIPMNTEAFF	TGTGCCAGCAGCTGGATACCTATGAACACTGAAGCTTTCTTT
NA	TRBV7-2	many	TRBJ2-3	CASSFARDTQYF	TGTGCCAGCAGCTTCGCACGAGATACGCAGTATTTT
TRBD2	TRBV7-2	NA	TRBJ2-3	CASSPRTSGSTDTQYF	TGTGCCAGCAGCCCGAGGACTAGCGGGAGCACAGATACGCAGTATTTT
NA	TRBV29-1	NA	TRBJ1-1	CSVAAGLEAFF	TGCAGCGTTGCGGCAGGGCTTGAAGCTTTCTTT
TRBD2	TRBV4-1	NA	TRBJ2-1	CASSQGWREFYNEQFF	TGCGCCAGCAGCCAAGGCTGGCGGGAGTTCTACAATGAGCAGTTCTTC
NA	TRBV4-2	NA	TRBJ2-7	CASTRGDSGYEQYF	TGTGCCAGCACCAGGGGGGACAGTGGCTACGAGCAGTACTTC
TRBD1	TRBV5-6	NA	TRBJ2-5	CASRPTGTETQYF	TGTGCCAGCAGACCGACAGGGACCGAGACCCAGTACTTC
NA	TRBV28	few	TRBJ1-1	CASSVTGRLNTEAFF	TGTGCCAGCAGCGTCACGGGACGCCTGAACACTGAAGCTTTCTTT
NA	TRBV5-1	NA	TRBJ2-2	CASSPLGQGGTGELFF	TGCGCCAGCAGTCCCCTCGGGCAGGGTGGCACCGGGGAGCTGTTTTTT
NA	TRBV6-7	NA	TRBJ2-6	CASSYPDGDSGANVLTF	TGTGCCAGCAGTTACCCGGATGGGGACTCTGGGGCCAACGTCCTGACTTTC
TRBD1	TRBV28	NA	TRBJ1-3	CASRQGSSGNTIYF	TGTGCCAGTCGACAGGGAAGCTCTGGAAACACCATATATTTT
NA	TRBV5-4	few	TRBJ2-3	CASSVGGSTDTQYF	TGTGCCAGCAGCGTAGGCGGATCCACAGATACGCAGTATTTT
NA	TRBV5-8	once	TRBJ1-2	CASSFSTGPSYGYTF	TGTGCCAGCAGCTTCTCGACAGGACCGTCCTATGGCTACACCTTC
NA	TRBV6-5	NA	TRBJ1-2	CASSYGALPLGYTF	TGTGCCAGCAGTTACGGGGCGCTGCCACTTGGCTACACCTTC
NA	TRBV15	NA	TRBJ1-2	CATSRDRVVSNYGYTF	TGTGCCACCAGCAGAGATCGGGTAGTCTCTAACTATGGCTACACCTTC
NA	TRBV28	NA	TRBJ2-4	CATSGGGTKNIQYF	TGTGCCACCTCTGGGGGGGGCACCAAAAACATTCAGTACTTC
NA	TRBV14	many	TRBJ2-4	CASSRHDLLAKNIQYF	TGTGCCAGCAGCCGGCACGACTTACTAGCCAAAAACATTCAGTACTTC
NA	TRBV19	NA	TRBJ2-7	CASSKSRSYEQYF	TGTGCCAGTAGTAAGTCCCGTTCCTACGAGCAGTACTTC